This T cell receptor (beta chain) derives from a study of T cell responses to AZD1222 COVID-19 vaccine. Study as a whole: Combined were second doses at about 4 or about 12 weeks. The study, taken as a whole, reports: Increased Spike-specific TCR breadth and depth were observed after two AZD1222 doses.

The CDR3 loop spans 15 amino acids. Per the germline V gene, CDR1 is MGHRA and CDR2 is YSYEKL. V lost 0 bases, J lost 0 bases, and 9 bases lay in between. Measured with immunoSEQ multiplex PCR; TCRdb has only the in-frame clones, and not every one. There are under 45,000 clones in the sample; around 90% occur only once, and approximately 7% lies in the top ten. This clone turned up a few times. Antigen: not known. This TCR came from an adult in good health. The sequences come from peripheral blood, collected on day 0 of AZD1222 vaccination. The gene calls are TRBV4-1 and TRBJ2-7; TRBD1 is a possible D gene (6 bases). CDR3 coding DNA: TGCGCCAGCAGCCAAGAGAAAGGGGGCTCCTACGAGCAGTACTTC. Encoded protein: CASSQEKGGSYEQYF.